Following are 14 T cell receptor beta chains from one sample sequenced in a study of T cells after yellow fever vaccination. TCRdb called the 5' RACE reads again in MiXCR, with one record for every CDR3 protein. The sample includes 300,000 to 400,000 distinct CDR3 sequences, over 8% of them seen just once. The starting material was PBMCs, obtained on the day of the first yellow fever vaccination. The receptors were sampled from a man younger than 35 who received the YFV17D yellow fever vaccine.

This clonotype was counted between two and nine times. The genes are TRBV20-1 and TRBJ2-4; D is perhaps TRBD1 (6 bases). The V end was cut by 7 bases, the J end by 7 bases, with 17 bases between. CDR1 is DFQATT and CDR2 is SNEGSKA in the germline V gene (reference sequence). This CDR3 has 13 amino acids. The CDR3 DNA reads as TGCAGTGGTCGGGTTACAGGGTGGAACATTCAGTACTTC. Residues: CSGRVTGWNIQYF.

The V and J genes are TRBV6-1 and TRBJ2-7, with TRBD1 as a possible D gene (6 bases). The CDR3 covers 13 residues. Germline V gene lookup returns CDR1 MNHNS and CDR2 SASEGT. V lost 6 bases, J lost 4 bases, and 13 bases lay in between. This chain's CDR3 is CASSAGQTYEQYF. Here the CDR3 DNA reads TGTGCCAGCAGCGCCGGACAGACATACGAGCAGTACTTC.

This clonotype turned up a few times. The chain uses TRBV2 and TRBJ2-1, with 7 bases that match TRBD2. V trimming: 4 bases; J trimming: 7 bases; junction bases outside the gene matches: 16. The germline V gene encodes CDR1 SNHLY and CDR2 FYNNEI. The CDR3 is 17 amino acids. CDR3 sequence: CASSASRGLAEVNEQFF. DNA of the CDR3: TGTGCCAGCAGTGCCTCGAGAGGGCTAGCGGAGGTGAATGAGCAGTTCTTC. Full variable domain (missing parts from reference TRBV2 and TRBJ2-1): EPEVTQTPSHQVTQMGQEVILRCVPISNHLYFYWYRQILGQKVEFLVSFYNNEISEKSEIFDDQFSVERPDGSNFTLKIRSTKLEDSAMYFCASSASRGLAEVNEQFFGPGTRLTVL.

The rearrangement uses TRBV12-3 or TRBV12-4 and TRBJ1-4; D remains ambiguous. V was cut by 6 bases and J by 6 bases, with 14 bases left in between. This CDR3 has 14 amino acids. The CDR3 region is CASRIQVSDEKLFF. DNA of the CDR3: TGTGCCAGCAGGATCCAAGTCTCGGATGAAAAACTGTTTTTT.

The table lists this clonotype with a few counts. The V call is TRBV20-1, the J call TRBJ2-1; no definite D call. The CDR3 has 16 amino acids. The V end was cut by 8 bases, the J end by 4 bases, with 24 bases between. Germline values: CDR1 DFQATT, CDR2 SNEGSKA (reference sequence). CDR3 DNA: TGCAGTCCATTAAATACGGTAGCAATACAATACAATGAGCAGTTCTTC. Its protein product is CSPLNTVAIQYNEQFF.

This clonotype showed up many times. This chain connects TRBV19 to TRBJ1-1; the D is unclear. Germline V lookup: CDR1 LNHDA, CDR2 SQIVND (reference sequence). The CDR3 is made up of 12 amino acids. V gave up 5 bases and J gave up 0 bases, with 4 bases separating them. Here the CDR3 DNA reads TGTGCCAGTAGTTACGTGAACACTGAAGCTTTCTTT. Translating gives CASSYVNTEAFF.

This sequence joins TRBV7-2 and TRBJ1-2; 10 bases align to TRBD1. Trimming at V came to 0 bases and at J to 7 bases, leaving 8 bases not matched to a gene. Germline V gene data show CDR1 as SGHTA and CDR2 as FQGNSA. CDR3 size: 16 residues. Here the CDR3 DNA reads TGTGCCAGCAGCTTAGCGCCAGTGACAGGGGGCGGTGGCTACACCTTC. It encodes CASSLAPVTGGGGYTF.

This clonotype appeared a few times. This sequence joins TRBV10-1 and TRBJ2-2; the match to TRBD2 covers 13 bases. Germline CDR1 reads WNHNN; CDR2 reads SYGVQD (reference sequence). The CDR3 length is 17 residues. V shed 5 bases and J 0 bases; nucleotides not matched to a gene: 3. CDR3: CASSLGLAGPNTGELFF. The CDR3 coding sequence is TGCGCCAGCAGTTTGGGACTAGCGGGGCCGAACACCGGGGAGCTGTTTTTT.

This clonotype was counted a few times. The CDR3 DNA reads TGTGCCAGCAGCTTGGCCCAGCTTCAAGAGACCCAGTACTTC. Translated, it gives CASSLAQLQETQYF. V and J are TRBV5-4 and TRBJ2-5; D gene unclear. This CDR3 is 14 amino acids long. V shed 0 bases and J shed 2 bases, with 8 bases lying between them. CDR1 is SGHNT, CDR2 YYREEE, per germline (reference sequence).

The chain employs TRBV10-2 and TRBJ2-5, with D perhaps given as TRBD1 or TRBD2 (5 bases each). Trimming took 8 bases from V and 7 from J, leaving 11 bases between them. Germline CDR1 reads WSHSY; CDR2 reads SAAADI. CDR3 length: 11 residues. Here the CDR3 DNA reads TGCGCCAGCGGGACCTTAGGGACCCAGTACTTC. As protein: CASGTLGTQYF.

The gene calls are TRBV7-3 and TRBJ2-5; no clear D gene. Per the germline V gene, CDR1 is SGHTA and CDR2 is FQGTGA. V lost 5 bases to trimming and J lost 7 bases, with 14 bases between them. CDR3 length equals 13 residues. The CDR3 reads CASSTGPSGTQYF. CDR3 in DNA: TGTGCCAGCAGCACTGGGCCCTCGGGGACCCAGTACTTC.

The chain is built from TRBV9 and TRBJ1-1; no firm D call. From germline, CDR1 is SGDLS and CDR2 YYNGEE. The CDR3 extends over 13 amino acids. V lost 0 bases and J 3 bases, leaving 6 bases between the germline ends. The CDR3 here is CASSVGQDTEAFF. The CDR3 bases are TGTGCCAGCAGCGTAGGTCAGGACACTGAAGCTTTCTTT.

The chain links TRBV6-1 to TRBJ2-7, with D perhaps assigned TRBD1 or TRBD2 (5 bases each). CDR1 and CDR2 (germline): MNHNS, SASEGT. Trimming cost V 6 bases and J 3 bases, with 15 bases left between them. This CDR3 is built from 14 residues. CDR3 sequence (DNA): TGTGCCAGCAGGGGGACGAGGACGGGCTACGAGCAGTACTTC. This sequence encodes CASRGTRTGYEQYF.

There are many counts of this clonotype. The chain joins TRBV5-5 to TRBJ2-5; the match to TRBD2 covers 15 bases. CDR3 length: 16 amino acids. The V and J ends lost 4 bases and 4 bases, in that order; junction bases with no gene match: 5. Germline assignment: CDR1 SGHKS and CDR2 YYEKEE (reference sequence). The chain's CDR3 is CASSPGLAGGVETQYF. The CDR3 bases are TGTGCCAGCAGCCCCGGACTAGCGGGGGGGGTAGAGACCCAGTACTTC.